These 21 T cell receptor beta chains share one sample of origin, sequenced in a study of T cell responses to AZD1222 COVID-19 vaccine. The protocol was immunoSEQ multiplex PCR, while the TCRdb copy is restricted to in-frame clones and leaves out a portion. The sample lists 150,000 to 200,000 clones, approximately 90% occurring once. The input for sequencing was peripheral blood, taken on day 0 of AZD1222 vaccination. Receptor source: an adult in good health.

The chain combines TRBV7-9 with TRBJ1-5; tentatively, D is TRBD1 (6 bases). The CDR3 loop spans 17 amino acids. Per germline, CDR1 SEHNR and CDR2 FQNEAQ (reference sequence). Trimming shortened V by 0 bases and J by 2 bases, and 14 bases separated the two germline ends. CDR3 loop: CASSLAGGGSRNQPQHF. In nucleotides, the CDR3 is TGTGCCAGCAGCTTAGCGGGAGGGGGGAGTCGCAATCAGCCCCAGCATTTT. The variable domain in full, with the rest retrieved from reference TRBV7-9 and TRBJ1-5, is DTGVSQNPRHKITKRGQNVTFRCDPISEHNRLYWYRQTLGQGPEFLTYFQNEAQLEKSRLLSDRFSAERPKGSFSTLEIQRTEQGDSAMYLCASSLAGGGSRNQPQHFGDGTRLSIL.

CDR3 loop: CASSERQGERSTQYF. Here the CDR3 DNA reads TGCGCCAGCAGTGAAAGACAGGGCGAAAGAAGTACGCAGTATTTT. The V and J genes are TRBV10-1 and TRBJ2-3; 7 bases map to TRBD1. The CDR3 extends over 15 amino acids. The V segment lost 3 bases and the J segment 8 bases; nucleotides outside the gene matches: 11. Looked up from germline, CDR1 is WNHNN and CDR2 is SYGVQD (reference sequence).

This clone was seen once. The chain combines TRBV2 with TRBJ1-3; D possibly corresponds to TRBD1 (6 bases). The CDR3 totals 16 residues. CDR1 and CDR2 (germline): SNHLY, FYNNEI. The germline V and J ends were trimmed by 7 bases and 0 bases, with 16 bases remaining between them. The DNA of the CDR3 is TGTGCCAGCACTCTTCGGGGGGGCCTCTCTGGAAACACCATATATTTT. Protein sequence: CASTLRGGLSGNTIYF.

The rearrangement uses TRBV28 and TRBJ1-5; D not certain. CDR1 is MDHEN, CDR2 SYDVKM, per germline. The V end lost 2 bases, the J end lost 3 bases, and 8 bases lay between the germline ends. The CDR3 totals 14 residues. The CDR3 reads CASSLGRINQPQHF. The CDR3 nucleotides read TGTGCCAGCAGTTTAGGCAGGATCAATCAGCCCCAGCATTTT.

The CDR3 sequence: CASSLEGGNTIYF. The DNA of the CDR3 is TGTGCCAGCAGCTTAGAGGGTGGAAACACCATATATTTT. This chain links TRBV7-9 with TRBJ1-3; D is uncertain. V dropped 1 base and J dropped 3 bases, with 4 bases sitting between them. Germline V lookup: CDR1 SEHNR, CDR2 FQNEAQ (reference sequence). This CDR3 has 13 residues.

The chain combines TRBV5-1 with TRBJ2-1; 13 bases align to TRBD2. From germline, CDR1 is SGHRS and CDR2 YFSETQ. The CDR3 length is 15 residues. Trimming removed 4 bases from V and 7 bases from J; junction bases left unmatched: 5. This CDR3 is CASSPGTSGINEQFF. The CDR3 DNA is TGCGCCAGCAGCCCCGGGACTAGCGGGATAAATGAGCAGTTCTTC.

The chain joins TRBV7-6 to TRBJ2-7; TRBD2 agrees at 8 bases. Germline V gene data show CDR1 as SGHVS and CDR2 as FNYEAQ. V was pared by 0 bases and J by 2 bases, with 6 bases of the junction left unmatched. The length of the CDR3 is 16 residues. The CDR3 DNA reads TGTGCCAGCAGCTTAGCTGGAGCGGGGGAGCCCTACGAGCAGTACTTC. Translation: CASSLAGAGEPYEQYF.

The genes are TRBV29-1 and TRBJ1-5, with 11 bases lining up with TRBD1. The V segment lost 6 bases and the J segment 4 bases; nucleotides outside the gene matches: 14. This CDR3 has 17 residues. Per the germline V gene, CDR1 is SQVTM and CDR2 is ANQGSEA. CDR3 loop: CSVTSGTGGFGNQPQHF. The CDR3 DNA reads TGCAGCGTGACATCCGGGACAGGGGGTTTTGGGAATCAGCCCCAGCATTTT.

This clone was observed a single time. The chain couples TRBV11-1 to TRBJ1-2, with 8 bases fitting TRBD1. There are 14 residues in the CDR3. J gave up 5 bases and V 5 bases, and 7 bases lay outside the gene matches. Looked up from germline, CDR1 is SGHAT and CDR2 is FQDESV (reference sequence). CDR3 sequence (DNA): TGTGCCAGCAGCCCACGGGACAGGTATTATGGCTACACCTTC. Its translation is CASSPRDRYYGYTF.

J is TRBJ2-7 and V is TRBV6-2 or TRBV6-3; TRBD2 agrees at 11 bases. The CDR3 extends over 17 amino acids. Per the germline V gene, CDR1 is MNHEY and CDR2 is SVGEGT. The J segment lost 4 bases and the V segment lost 5 bases, leaving 13 bases of the junction unmatched. In DNA form, the CDR3 reads TGTGCCAGCAGTCTCGGTAAGACTAGCGGGGTCGAGTACGAGCAGTACTTC. It encodes CASSLGKTSGVEYEQYF.

V is TRBV10-1 and J is TRBJ1-6; TRBD1 matches 7 bases. The trim removed 8 bases at V and 9 bases at J, leaving 19 bases unmatched. In germline, CDR1 is WNHNN, CDR2 SYGVQD (reference sequence). This CDR3 has 17 amino acids. CDR3 residues: CASRPLFDREGGSPLHF. The CDR3 DNA sequence: TGCGCCAGCCGTCCCCTTTTCGACAGGGAAGGAGGTTCACCCCTCCACTTT.

This chain links TRBV7-2 with TRBJ1-6; D gene ambiguous. V lost 0 bases, J lost 4 bases, and 4 bases lay in between. From germline, CDR1 is SGHTA and CDR2 FQGNSA. The CDR3 sequence is 14 residues long. The CDR3 DNA reads as TGTGCCAGCAGCTTAGCAGTTTATAATTCACCCCTCCACTTT. Protein sequence: CASSLAVYNSPLHF.

The V call is TRBV5-1, the J call TRBJ2-7, with 10 bases lining up with TRBD1. CDR1 is SGHRS and CDR2 is YFSETQ in the germline V gene. The CDR3 is 14 residues long. V shed 4 bases, J shed 3 bases, and the junction held 4 bases outside the gene matches. The chain's CDR3 is CASSPGTGDYEQYF. As DNA, the CDR3 is TGCGCCAGCAGCCCGGGGACAGGGGACTACGAGCAGTACTTC.

The CDR3 DNA follows: TGTGCCAGCAGCTTACCTGGAAGGGGACAGGGGTTTGGCTACACCTTC. This gives the protein CASSLPGRGQGFGYTF. The chain employs TRBV7-9 and TRBJ1-2, with 10 bases lining up with TRBD1. In germline, CDR1 is SEHNR, CDR2 FQNEAQ (reference sequence). The CDR3 loop spans 16 amino acids. Trimming cost V 2 bases and J 7 bases; bases outside gene matches: 10.

The chain couples TRBV2 to TRBJ1-2; D is undetermined. CDR1 and CDR2 (germline): SNHLY, FYNNEI. V lost 7 bases and J 4 bases, leaving 10 bases between the germline ends. The CDR3 has 12 amino acids. The CDR3 sequence: CASMIGGYGYTF. The DNA of the CDR3 is TGTGCCAGCATGATTGGAGGCTATGGCTACACCTTC.

The V and J genes are TRBV28 and TRBJ1-4; 10 positions agree with TRBD1. Germline V CDR1 and CDR2: MDHEN, SYDVKM. CDR3 length equals 16 residues. The ends lost 3 bases at V and 8 bases at J; junction bases unmatched: 9. This CDR3 reads CASSFRDRGVPEKLFF. The CDR3 nucleotides are TGTGCCAGCAGTTTCAGGGACAGGGGAGTACCAGAAAAACTGTTTTTT.

J is TRBJ1-6 and V is TRBV9; weak D call: TRBD1 (5 bases). V was cut by 0 bases and J by 0 bases, with 16 bases left in between. Germline CDR1 is SGDLS and CDR2 is YYNGEE. CDR3 length: 19 amino acids. The CDR3 sequence: CASSVGVGGTSSYNSPLHF. The CDR3 DNA reads TGTGCCAGCAGCGTAGGGGTTGGTGGGACGAGCTCCTATAATTCACCCCTCCACTTT.

This clone was detected only once. This chain uses TRBV10-3 with TRBJ1-2, with a possible D match to TRBD1 (6 bases). Germline loops: CDR1 ENHRY, CDR2 SYGVKD. V gave up 3 bases and J gave up 4 bases, with 12 bases separating them. This CDR3 region has 14 residues. Here the CDR3 DNA reads TGTGCCATCAGTGACAGGGGTAGCCTCTATGGCTACACCTTC. Amino acid sequence: CAISDRGSLYGYTF.

CDR3 sequence (DNA): TGCGCCAGCAGCTTGGCGGCTAGCGGGTCCTACAATGAGCAGTTCTTC. It codes for CASSLAASGSYNEQFF. This chain links TRBV5-1 with TRBJ2-1; 8 nucleotides agree with TRBD2. Germline loops: CDR1 SGHRS, CDR2 YFSETQ. The CDR3 extends over 16 amino acids. The V and J ends lost 0 bases and 1 base, in that order; junction bases with no gene match: 3.

The genes are TRBV6-5 and TRBJ1-4, with TRBD1 matching 9 bases. Germline lookup yields CDR1 MNHEY and CDR2 SVGAGI. This CDR3 is 14 amino acids long. V lost 9 bases, J lost 8 bases, and 10 bases stayed unmatched. The CDR3 nucleotides are TGTGCCAGTACAGGGGGCGGATCTGGGGAAAAACTGTTTTTT. It is translated as CASTGGGSGEKLFF.

The chain is built from TRBV7-2 and TRBJ1-5, with D unresolved. The length of the CDR3 is 15 residues. The germline V and J ends were trimmed by 3 bases and 1 base, with 10 bases remaining between them. In germline, CDR1 is SGHTA, CDR2 FQGNSA. In DNA, the CDR3 is TGTGCCAGCAGCTTGGTTGGGATAAGCAATCAGCCCCAGCATTTT. It yields the protein CASSLVGISNQPQHF.